A single sample gave rise to the 15 T cell receptor beta chains below, sequenced in a study of shared clonotypes between healthy human individuals. The method was immunoSEQ multiplex PCR; TCRdb's version includes in-frame clones alone and lacks a portion of them. Here the sample spans millions of clones, 93% being singletons. The specimen was naive CD4+ T cells from PBMCs. Indicated subset: CD45RA+ positively selected. These receptors were obtained from a man aged 18 to 30 in good health. Some clones in this sample may be carry-over from other donors' samples.

The chain carries TRBV27 and TRBJ1-2; 8 bases are shared with TRBD1. V lost 7 bases and J lost 2; bases outside the gene matches: 12. Germline assignment: CDR1 MNHEY and CDR2 SMNVEV (reference sequence). The CDR3 loop spans 16 amino acids. CDR3 amino acids: CASTRGTGLVNYGYTF. The CDR3 nucleotides are TGTGCCAGCACCCGAGGGACAGGCCTCGTGAACTATGGCTACACCTTC.

The genes are TRBV30 and TRBJ1-1; weak D call: TRBD1 (5 bases). V lost 8 bases, J lost 3 bases, and 25 bases lay in between. Germline V CDR1 and CDR2: GTSNPN, SVGIG (reference sequence). This CDR3 is built from 16 residues. The CDR3 nucleotides are TGTGCCCAGGGCCCATTGGGGGGGTTGAGGGACACTGAAGCTTTCTTT. This sequence encodes CAQGPLGGLRDTEAFF.

In this sample, this clone turned up once. The chain has TRBV7-9 and TRBJ2-1; TRBD2 matches 7 bases. The CDR3 length is 13 residues. J lost 9 bases, V lost 1 base, and 3 bases had no gene match. Germline V gives CDR1 SEHNR, CDR2 FQNEAQ (reference sequence). CDR3 sequence reads: CASSLGTSREQFF. CDR3 DNA: TGTGCCAGCAGCTTAGGGACTAGTCGTGAGCAGTTCTTC.

The CDR3 DNA follows: TGTGCCAGCAGCCCAAATCCCGCCAACTACGAGCAGTACTTC. It specifies CASSPNPANYEQYF. This chain links TRBV5-5 with TRBJ2-7; D remains unclear. CDR1 is SGHKS, CDR2 YYEKEE, per germline (reference sequence). Trimming cost V 4 bases and J 3 bases, with 14 bases left between them. CDR3 size: 14 residues.

The chain employs TRBV5-1 and TRBJ1-4, with D possibly TRBD1 on 6 matching bases. This CDR3 contains 15 residues. V was clipped by 5 bases and J by 8 bases, with 19 bases between them. CDR1 and CDR2 from the germline V gene are SGHRS and YFSETQ. The CDR3 loop is CASRSSWGAREKLFF. CDR3 coding DNA: TGCGCCAGCAGATCCTCTTGGGGGGCGCGAGAAAAACTGTTTTTT.

This chain connects TRBV28 to TRBJ2-7; D unresolved. CDR3 length equals 15 residues. V was cut by 5 bases and J by 2 bases, with 16 bases left in between. Germline V gene data show CDR1 as MDHEN and CDR2 as SYDVKM. The chain's CDR3 is CASSPGGQPPYEQYF. Here the CDR3 DNA reads TGTGCCAGCAGTCCCGGTGGCCAACCCCCCTACGAGCAGTACTTC.

This rearrangement joins TRBV30 to TRBJ2-1; 13 bases match TRBD2. From germline, CDR1 is GTSNPN and CDR2 SVGIG (reference sequence). V trimming: 0 bases; J trimming: 2 bases; junction bases outside the gene matches: 7. The CDR3 consists of 18 residues. This CDR3 reads CAWSVRTSGRRTYNEQFF. The CDR3 nucleotides are TGTGCCTGGAGTGTAAGGACTAGCGGGAGAAGGACCTACAATGAGCAGTTCTTC.

The chain combines TRBV18 with TRBJ1-2; D might be TRBD1 (5 bases). CDR3 length: 16 amino acids. Trimming removed 5 bases from V and 4 bases from J, with 20 bases in between. In germline, CDR1 is KGHSH, CDR2 LQKENI. The CDR3 nucleotides read TGTGCCAGCTCAGCCCCCGGGACGCAGGAGGGCTATGGCTACACCTTC. It yields the protein CASSAPGTQEGYGYTF.

This clone was seen a few times. The V gene is TRBV10-1, the J gene TRBJ2-1; maybe TRBD1 (5 bases). V lost 6 bases and J 12 bases, leaving 21 bases between the germline ends. CDR3 length: 14 residues. Germline V gene sequence: CDR1 WNHNN, CDR2 SYGVQD (reference sequence). The CDR3 coding sequence is TGCGCCAGCAGGAAAACCCTGCAGGGCCAAGGGCAGTTCTTC. This encodes CASRKTLQGQGQFF.

CDR3 residues: CASSSGVYNEQFF. As DNA, the CDR3 is TGCGCCAGCAGCTCAGGGGTTTACAATGAGCAGTTCTTC. The chain is built from TRBV5-1 and TRBJ2-1, with a tentative D call TRBD1 (6 bases). V gave up 3 bases and J gave up 4 bases, with 8 bases separating them. CDR3 length equals 13 residues. The germline V gene encodes CDR1 SGHRS and CDR2 YFSETQ.

This chain joins TRBV19 and TRBJ1-5; D gene uncertain. CDR1 and CDR2 from the germline V gene are LNHDA and SQIVND (reference sequence). Trimming left V 4 bases short and J 7 bases short, with 11 bases between. This CDR3 has 13 amino acids. The CDR3 reads CASSTPPVQPQHF. The CDR3 DNA is TGTGCCAGTAGTACCCCCCCTGTCCAGCCCCAGCATTTT.

The rearrangement links TRBV2 to TRBJ2-1, with TRBD2 as a possible D gene (6 bases). In germline, CDR1 is SNHLY, CDR2 FYNNEI. This CDR3 is 15 amino acids long. Deletions cut 9 bases from V and 0 bases from J, with 15 bases between. The DNA for the CDR3 is TGTGCCAGTACTTCAGAGCGGGCCTCCTACAATGAGCAGTTCTTC. The encoded protein is CASTSERASYNEQFF.

The chain links TRBV18 to TRBJ2-7; D is perhaps TRBD1 (8 bases). CDR1 is KGHSH, CDR2 LQKENI, per germline. The CDR3 extends over 14 amino acids. V lost 6 bases to trimming and J lost 6 bases, with 18 bases between them. As DNA, the CDR3 is TGTGCCAGCTCTCAACAGGGGGGGGACGGCGAGCAGTACTTC. The encoded protein is CASSQQGGDGEQYF. The full variable domain, its missing parts supplied by reference TRBV18 and TRBJ2-7, is NAGVMQNPRHLVRRRGQEARLRCSPMKGHSHVYWYRQLPEEGLKFMVYLQKENIIDESGMPKERFSAEFPKEGPSILRIQQVVRGDSAAYFCASSQQGGDGEQYFGPGTRLTVT.

This clone was counted a single time. The V and J genes are TRBV10-3 and TRBJ2-5; 10 positions match TRBD2. Looked up from germline, CDR1 is ENHRY and CDR2 is SYGVKD. Trimming at V came to 3 bases and at J to 3 bases, leaving 7 bases not matched to a gene. The CDR3 has 16 amino acids. The CDR3 sequence: CAISEVTSGIKETQYF. CDR3 nucleotides: TGTGCCATCAGTGAAGTTACTAGCGGGATAAAAGAGACCCAGTACTTC.

The genes are TRBV29-1 and TRBJ2-5; no clear D. Germline assignment: CDR1 SQVTM and CDR2 ANQGSEA. V dropped 4 bases and J dropped 1 base, with 10 bases sitting between them. The CDR3 covers 13 residues. CDR3 in amino acids: CSVGYGPQETQYF. In DNA form, the CDR3 reads TGCAGCGTTGGTTACGGGCCCCAAGAGACCCAGTACTTC.